A selection of T cell receptor beta chains follows, all from one sample in a study of Tregs in tolerant kidney transplant recipients. Data came from immunoSEQ multiplex PCR; TCRdb stores just in-frame clones and leaves some out. The sample yields around 50,000 clones, 65% to 85% seen once. Sequenced: CD4+ T cells from blood. Receptors were obtained from a human donor in good health. CDR3s include the opening cysteine and the closing phenylalanine or tryptophan. The order of the fields is D gene, V gene, J gene, clone size, CDR3 DNA, CDR3 protein. The D gene is left open where the match is weak. The size of a clone is reported for some rows only, either as once, few or many, or as a class for expanded clones.

TRBD1	TRBV5-4	TRBJ2-3	NA	TGTGCCAGCAGCTTGGCCGGAGGACAGGGCGGGTCAGATACGCAGTATTTT	CASSLAGGQGGSDTQYF
NA	TRBV7-3	TRBJ1-1	NA	TGTGCCAGCAGCTCCGAGGGATGGGGCACTGAAGCTTTCTTT	CASSSEGWGTEAFF
NA	TRBV4-1	TRBJ2-1	few	TGCGCCAGCAGCCAAGTGCCTGGACAACCTTACAATGAGCAGTTCTTC	CASSQVPGQPYNEQFF
NA	TRBV9	TRBJ2-1	once	TGTGCCAGCAGTCTTTACTCCCGGGCCCAGCTGTTCTTC	CASSLYSRAQLFF
NA	TRBV6-5	TRBJ1-4	NA	TGTGCCAGCAGGACTCTGGCGGGTGAAAAACTGTTTTTT	CASRTLAGEKLFF
TRBD1	TRBV7-9	TRBJ1-1	NA	TGTGCCAGCAGCAGTCAGGGGGGGACTGAAGCTTTCTTT	CASSSQGGTEAFF
NA	TRBV6-5	TRBJ2-7	medium-sized	TGTGCCAGCAGGTCGACACAGTACTACGAGCAGTACTTC	CASRSTQYYEQYF
NA	TRBV27	TRBJ2-1	NA	TGTGCCAGCAGCAAATCCTACAATGAGCAGTTCTTC	CASSKSYNEQFF
TRBD1	TRBV15	TRBJ1-5	NA	TGTGCCACCAGCAGGGAAATACAGGGGTTCAATCAGCCCCAGCATTTT	CATSREIQGFNQPQHF
TRBD2	TRBV13	TRBJ2-2	NA	TGTGCCAGCAGCCAGGGACTAGCGGGAAACACCGGGGAGCTGTTTTTT	CASSQGLAGNTGELFF
NA	TRBV9	TRBJ1-2	NA	TGTGCCAGCAGTCCTAGTGGGGGCAGGGAAGGCCCCCTCTATGGCTACACCTTC	CASSPSGGREGPLYGYTF
TRBD2	TRBV9	TRBJ2-1	NA	TGTGCCAGCAGCCTCGGGACTAGCGGGAGAGGGGCCGGTGAGCAGTTCTTC	CASSLGTSGRGAGEQFF
NA	TRBV11-2	TRBJ2-7	NA	TGTGCCAGCAGCTCACTGGAGAAGCGTTCCTCCTACGAGCAGTACTTC	CASSSLEKRSSYEQYF
NA	TRBV7-3	TRBJ1-2	NA	TGTGCCAGCAGCTTAGCTTGGGGGAACTATGGCTACACCTTC	CASSLAWGNYGYTF
NA	TRBV5-4	TRBJ2-2	NA	TGTGCCAGCAGCTTGGGGCCCCCCGTCGGTGACGAGGCCGGGGAGCTGTTTTTT	CASSLGPPVGDEAGELFF